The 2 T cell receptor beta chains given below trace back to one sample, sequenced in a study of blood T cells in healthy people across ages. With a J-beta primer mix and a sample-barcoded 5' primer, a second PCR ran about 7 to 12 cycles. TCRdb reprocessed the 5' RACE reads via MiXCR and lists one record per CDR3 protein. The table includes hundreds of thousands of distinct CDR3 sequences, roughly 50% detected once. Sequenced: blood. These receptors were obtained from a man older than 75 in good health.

The CDR3 DNA is TGTGCCAGCACCGACGGTTTTGGGGAGCAGTACTTC. It translates to CASTDGFGEQYF. The chain recombines TRBV27 with TRBJ2-4; possible D gene TRBD2, 5 bases. The V and J ends lost 7 bases and 13 bases respectively, with 17 bases between them. CDR3 size: 12 residues. CDR1 and CDR2 from the germline V gene are MNHEY and SMNVEV (reference sequence).

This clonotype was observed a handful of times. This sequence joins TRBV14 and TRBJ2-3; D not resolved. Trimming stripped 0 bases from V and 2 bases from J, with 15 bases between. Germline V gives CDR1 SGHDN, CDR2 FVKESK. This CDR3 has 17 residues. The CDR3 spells CASSQDADFYNTDTQYF. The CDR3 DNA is TGTGCCAGCAGCCAAGATGCCGACTTTTATAACACAGATACGCAGTATTTT.